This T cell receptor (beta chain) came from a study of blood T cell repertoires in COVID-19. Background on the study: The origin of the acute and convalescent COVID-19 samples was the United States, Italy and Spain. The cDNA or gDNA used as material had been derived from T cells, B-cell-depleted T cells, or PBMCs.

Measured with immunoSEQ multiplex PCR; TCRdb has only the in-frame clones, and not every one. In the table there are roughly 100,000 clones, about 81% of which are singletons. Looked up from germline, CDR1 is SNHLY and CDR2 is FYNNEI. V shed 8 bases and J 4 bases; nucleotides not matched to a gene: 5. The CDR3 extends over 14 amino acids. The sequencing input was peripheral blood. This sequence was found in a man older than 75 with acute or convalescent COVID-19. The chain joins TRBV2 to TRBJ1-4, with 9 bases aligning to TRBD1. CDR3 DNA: TGTGCCAGCGGACGGACAGGGGATAATGAAAAACTGTTTTTT. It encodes CASGRTGDNEKLFF. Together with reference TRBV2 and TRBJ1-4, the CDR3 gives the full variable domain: EPEVTQTPSHQVTQMGQEVILRCVPISNHLYFYWYRQILGQKVEFLVSFYNNEISEKSEIFDDQFSVERPDGSNFTLKIRSTKLEDSAMYFCASGRTGDNEKLFFGSGTQLSVL.